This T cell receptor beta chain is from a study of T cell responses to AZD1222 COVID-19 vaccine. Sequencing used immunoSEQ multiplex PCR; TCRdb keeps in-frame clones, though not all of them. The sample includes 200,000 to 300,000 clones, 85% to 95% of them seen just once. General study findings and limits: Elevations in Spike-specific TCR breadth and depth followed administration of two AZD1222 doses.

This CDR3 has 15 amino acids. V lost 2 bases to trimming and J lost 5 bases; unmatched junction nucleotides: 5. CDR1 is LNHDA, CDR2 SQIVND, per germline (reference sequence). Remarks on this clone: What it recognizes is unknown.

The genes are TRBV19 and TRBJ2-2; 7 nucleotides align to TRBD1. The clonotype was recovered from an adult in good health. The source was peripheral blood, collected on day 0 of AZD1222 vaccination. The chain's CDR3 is CASSIWATGTGELFF. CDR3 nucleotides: TGTGCCAGTAGTATATGGGCGACAGGGACCGGGGAGCTGTTTTTT.